This T cell receptor beta chain was captured in a study of OX40 agonist ivuxolimab in advanced cancers. Study results and caveats: Individuals who were partial responders at 0.1-3.0 mg/kg had clonal expansion that ranked among the lowest.

This CDR3 has 15 amino acids. Trimming removed 1 base from V and 2 bases from J; junction bases left unmatched: 5. Germline assignment: CDR1 SGHTA and CDR2 FQGNSA. Data came from immunoSEQ multiplex PCR; TCRdb stores just in-frame clones and leaves some out. The table has 65,000 to 95,000 clones, over 70% seen once. Regarding this clone: Its antigen is undetermined.

The sequences come from CD4+ or CD8+ T cells sorted from blood, collected in a trial of the OX40 agonist ivuxolimab. This chain connects TRBV7-2 to TRBJ2-7; TRBD2 aligns across 7 bases. The sequence came from an adult with an advanced solid tumor such as melanoma, head and neck, liver or kidney cancer. DNA for the CDR3: TGTGCCAGCAGCTTAGGAAGCGGGACTGCCTACGAGCAGTACTTC. It yields the protein CASSLGSGTAYEQYF.